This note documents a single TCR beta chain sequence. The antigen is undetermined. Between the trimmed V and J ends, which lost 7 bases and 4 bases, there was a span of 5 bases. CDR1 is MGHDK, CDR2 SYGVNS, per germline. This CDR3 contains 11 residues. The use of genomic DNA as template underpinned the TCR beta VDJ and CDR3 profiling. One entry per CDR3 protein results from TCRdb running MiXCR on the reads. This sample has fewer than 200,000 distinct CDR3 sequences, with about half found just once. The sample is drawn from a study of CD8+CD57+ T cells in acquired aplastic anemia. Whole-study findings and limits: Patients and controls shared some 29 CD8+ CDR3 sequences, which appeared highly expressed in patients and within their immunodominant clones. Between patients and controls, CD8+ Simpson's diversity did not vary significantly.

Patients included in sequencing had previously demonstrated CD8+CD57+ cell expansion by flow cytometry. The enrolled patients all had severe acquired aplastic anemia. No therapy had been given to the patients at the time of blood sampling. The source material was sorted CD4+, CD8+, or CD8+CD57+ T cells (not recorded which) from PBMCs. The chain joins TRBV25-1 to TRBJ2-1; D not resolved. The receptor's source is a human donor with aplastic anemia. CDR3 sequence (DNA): TGTGCCAGCACCTCATACAATGAGCAGTTCTTC. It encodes CASTSYNEQFF.